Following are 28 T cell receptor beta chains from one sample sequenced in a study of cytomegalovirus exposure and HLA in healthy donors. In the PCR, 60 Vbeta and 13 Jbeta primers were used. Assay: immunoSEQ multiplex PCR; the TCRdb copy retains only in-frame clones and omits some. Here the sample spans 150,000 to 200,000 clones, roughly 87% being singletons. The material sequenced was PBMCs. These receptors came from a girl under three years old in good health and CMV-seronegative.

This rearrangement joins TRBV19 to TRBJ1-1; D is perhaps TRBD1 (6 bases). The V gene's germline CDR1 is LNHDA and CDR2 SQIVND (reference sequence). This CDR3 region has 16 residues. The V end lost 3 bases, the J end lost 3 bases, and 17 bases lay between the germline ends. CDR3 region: CASSIVPGDPDTEAFF. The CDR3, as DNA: TGTGCCAGTAGTATTGTCCCAGGGGACCCCGACACTGAAGCTTTCTTT.

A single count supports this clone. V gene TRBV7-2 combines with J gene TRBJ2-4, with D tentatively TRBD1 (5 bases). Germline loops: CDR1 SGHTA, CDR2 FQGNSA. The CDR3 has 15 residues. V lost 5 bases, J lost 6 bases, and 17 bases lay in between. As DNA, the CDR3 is TGTGCCAGCAGCCCAGGGTCCCTGTTCACAAACATTCAGTACTTC. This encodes CASSPGSLFTNIQYF. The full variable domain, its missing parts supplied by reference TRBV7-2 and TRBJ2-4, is GAGVSQSPSNKVTEKGKDVELRCDPISGHTALYWYRQSLGQGLEFLIYFQGNSAPDKSGLPSDRFSAERTGGSVSTLTIQRTQQEDSAVYLCASSPGSLFTNIQYFGAGTRLSVL.

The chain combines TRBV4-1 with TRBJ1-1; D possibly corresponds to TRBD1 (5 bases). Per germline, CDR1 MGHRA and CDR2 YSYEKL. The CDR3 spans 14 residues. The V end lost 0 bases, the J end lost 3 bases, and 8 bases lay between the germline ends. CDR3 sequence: CASSQDWGDTEAFF. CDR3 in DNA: TGCGCCAGCAGCCAAGACTGGGGGGACACTGAAGCTTTCTTT.

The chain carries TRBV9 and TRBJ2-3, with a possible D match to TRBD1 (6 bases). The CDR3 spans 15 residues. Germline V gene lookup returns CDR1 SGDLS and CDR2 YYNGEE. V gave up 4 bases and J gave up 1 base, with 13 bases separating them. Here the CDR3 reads CASSWKTGGTDTQYF. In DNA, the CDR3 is TGTGCCAGCAGCTGGAAGACAGGAGGCACAGATACGCAGTATTTT. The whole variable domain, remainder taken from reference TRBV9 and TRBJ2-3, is DSGVTQTPKHLITATGQRVTLRCSPRSGDLSVYWYQQSLDQGLQFLIQYYNGEERAKGNILERFSAQQFPDLHSELNLSSLELGDSALYFCASSWKTGGTDTQYFGPGTRLTVL.

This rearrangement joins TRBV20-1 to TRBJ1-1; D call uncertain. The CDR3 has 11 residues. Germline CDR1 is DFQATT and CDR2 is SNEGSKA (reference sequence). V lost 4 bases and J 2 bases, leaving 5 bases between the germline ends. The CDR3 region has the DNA TGCAGTGCTACCGTAAACACTGAAGCTTTCTTT. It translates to CSATVNTEAFF.

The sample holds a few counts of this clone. The CDR3 DNA follows: TGTGCCAGCAGCCAAGGGTCTAGCGGGAAAGGAGGCAATGAGCAGTTCTTC. Protein: CASSQGSSGKGGNEQFF. The V gene is TRBV4-2, the J gene TRBJ2-1, with 9 bases matching TRBD2. J gave up 6 bases and V 1 base, and 10 bases lay outside the gene matches. Germline assignment: CDR1 LGHNA and CDR2 YNFKEQ. The CDR3 contains 17 residues.

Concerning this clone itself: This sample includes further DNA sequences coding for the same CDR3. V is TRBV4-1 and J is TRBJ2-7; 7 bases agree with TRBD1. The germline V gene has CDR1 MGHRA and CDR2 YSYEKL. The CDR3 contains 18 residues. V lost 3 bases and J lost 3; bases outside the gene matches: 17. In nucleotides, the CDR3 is TGCGCCAGCAGCCAGATCCCACCCACAGGGGTTTCAGTCTACGAGCAGTACTTC. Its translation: CASSQIPPTGVSVYEQYF.

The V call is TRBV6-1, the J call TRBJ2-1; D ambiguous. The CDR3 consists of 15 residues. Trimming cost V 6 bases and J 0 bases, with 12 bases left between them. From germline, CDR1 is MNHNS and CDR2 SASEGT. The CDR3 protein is CASREQSASYNEQFF. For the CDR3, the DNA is TGTGCCAGCAGGGAGCAATCGGCCTCCTACAATGAGCAGTTCTTC.

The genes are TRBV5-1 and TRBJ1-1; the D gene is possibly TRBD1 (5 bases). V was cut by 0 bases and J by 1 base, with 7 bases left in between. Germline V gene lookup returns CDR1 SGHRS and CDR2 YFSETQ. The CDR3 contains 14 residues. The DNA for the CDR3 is TGCGCCAGCAGCTTGGAGGGGCCGAACACTGAAGCTTTCTTT. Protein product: CASSLEGPNTEAFF. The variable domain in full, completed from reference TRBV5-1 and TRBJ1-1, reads KAGVTQTPRYLIKTRGQQVTLSCSPISGHRSVSWYQQTPGQGLQFLFEYFSETQRNKGNFPGRFSGRQFSNSRSEMNVSTLELGDSALYLCASSLEGPNTEAFFGQGTRLTVV.

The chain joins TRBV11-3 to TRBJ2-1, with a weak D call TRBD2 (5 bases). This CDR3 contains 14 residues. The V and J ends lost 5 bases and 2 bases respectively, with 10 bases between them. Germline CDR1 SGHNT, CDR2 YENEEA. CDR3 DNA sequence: TGTGCCAGCAGCCAAGAGGGTCCCTACAATGAGCAGTTCTTC. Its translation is CASSQEGPYNEQFF.

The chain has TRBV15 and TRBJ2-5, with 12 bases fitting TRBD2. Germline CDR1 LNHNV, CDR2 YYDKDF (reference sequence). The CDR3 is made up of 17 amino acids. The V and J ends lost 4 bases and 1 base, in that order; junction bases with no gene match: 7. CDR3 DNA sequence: TGTGCCACCAGCAATCTCTTACTAGCGGGGGGCCAAGAGACCCAGTACTTC. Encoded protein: CATSNLLLAGGQETQYF.

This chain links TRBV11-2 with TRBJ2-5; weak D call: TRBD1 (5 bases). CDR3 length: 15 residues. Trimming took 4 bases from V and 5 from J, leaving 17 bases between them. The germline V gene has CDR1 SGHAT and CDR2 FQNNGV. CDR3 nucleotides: TGTGCCAGCAGCTCAAGGGCCAGGGCACGTGAGACCCAGTACTTC. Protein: CASSSRARARETQYF.

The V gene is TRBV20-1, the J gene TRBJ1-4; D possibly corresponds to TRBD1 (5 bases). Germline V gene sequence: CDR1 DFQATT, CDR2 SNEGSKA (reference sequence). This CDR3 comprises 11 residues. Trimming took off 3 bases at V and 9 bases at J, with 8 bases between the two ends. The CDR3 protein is CSASGGKKLFF. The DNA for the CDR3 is TGCAGTGCTAGCGGGGGTAAAAAACTGTTTTTT.

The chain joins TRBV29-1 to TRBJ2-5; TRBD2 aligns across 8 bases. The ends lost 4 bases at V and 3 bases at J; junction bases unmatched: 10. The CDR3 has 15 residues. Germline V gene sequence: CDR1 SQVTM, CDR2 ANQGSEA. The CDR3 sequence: CSVGATGGPKETQYF. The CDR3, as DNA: TGCAGCGTTGGGGCGACGGGGGGGCCGAAAGAGACCCAGTACTTC.

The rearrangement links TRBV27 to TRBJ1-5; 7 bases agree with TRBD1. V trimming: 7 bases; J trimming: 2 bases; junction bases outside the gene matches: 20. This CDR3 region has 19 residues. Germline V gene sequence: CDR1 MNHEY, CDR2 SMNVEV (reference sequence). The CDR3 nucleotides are TGTGCCAGCACCCTAAACCGACAGGGAATGCCCCCCGGCAATCAGCCCCAGCATTTT. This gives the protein CASTLNRQGMPPGNQPQHF.

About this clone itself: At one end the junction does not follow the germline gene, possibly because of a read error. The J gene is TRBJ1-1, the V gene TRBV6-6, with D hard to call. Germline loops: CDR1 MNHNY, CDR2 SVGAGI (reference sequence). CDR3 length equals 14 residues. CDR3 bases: TGTGCCGGCAGTTACTCGAGATTGGCAGGAGAAGCTTTCTTT. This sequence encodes CAGSYSRLAGEAFF.

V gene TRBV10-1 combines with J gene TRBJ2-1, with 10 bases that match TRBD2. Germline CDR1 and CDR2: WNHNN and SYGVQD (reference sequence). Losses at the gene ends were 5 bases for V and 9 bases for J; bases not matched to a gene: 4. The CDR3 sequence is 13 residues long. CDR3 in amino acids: CASSSGGAAEQFF. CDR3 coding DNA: TGCGCCAGCAGTAGCGGGGGGGCCGCTGAGCAGTTCTTC.

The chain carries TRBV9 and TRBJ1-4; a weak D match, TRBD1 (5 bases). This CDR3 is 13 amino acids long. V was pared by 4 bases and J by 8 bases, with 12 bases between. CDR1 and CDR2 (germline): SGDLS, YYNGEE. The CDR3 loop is CASSSGGGEKLFF. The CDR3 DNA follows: TGTGCCAGCAGCTCCGGCGGGGGGGAAAAACTGTTTTTT.

DNA for the CDR3: TGTGCCAGCAGTTCACCCGAAACCGGGACAGGGGGAGGGTTCTATGGCTACACCTTC. This sequence encodes CASSSPETGTGGGFYGYTF. The chain has TRBV6-9 and TRBJ1-2; 11 positions agree with TRBD1. In germline, CDR1 is MNHGY, CDR2 SVAAGI. The trim removed 4 bases at V and 4 bases at J, leaving 17 bases unmatched. CDR3 length: 19 amino acids.

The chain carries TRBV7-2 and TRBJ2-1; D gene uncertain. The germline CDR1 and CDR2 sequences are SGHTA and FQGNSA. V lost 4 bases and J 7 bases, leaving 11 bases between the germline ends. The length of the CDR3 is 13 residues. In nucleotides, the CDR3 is TGTGCCAGCAGCTCCCGTCTAGGTAATGAGCAGTTCTTC. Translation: CASSSRLGNEQFF. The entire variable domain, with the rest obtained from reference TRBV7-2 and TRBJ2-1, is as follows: GAGVSQSPSNKVTEKGKDVELRCDPISGHTALYWYRQSLGQGLEFLIYFQGNSAPDKSGLPSDRFSAERTGGSVSTLTIQRTQQEDSAVYLCASSSRLGNEQFFGPGTRLTVL.

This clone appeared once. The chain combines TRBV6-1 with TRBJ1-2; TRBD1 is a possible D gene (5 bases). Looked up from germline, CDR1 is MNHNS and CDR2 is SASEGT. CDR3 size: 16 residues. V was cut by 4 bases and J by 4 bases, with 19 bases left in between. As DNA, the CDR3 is TGTGCCAGCAGTGCGACAAAACAGGATATTTTCTATGGCTACACCTTC. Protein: CASSATKQDIFYGYTF.

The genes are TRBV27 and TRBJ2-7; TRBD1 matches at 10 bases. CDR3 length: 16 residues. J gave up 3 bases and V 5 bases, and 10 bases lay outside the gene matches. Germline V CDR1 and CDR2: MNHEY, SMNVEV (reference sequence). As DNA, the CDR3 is TGTGCCAGCAGTAGCCGGACAGGGGGAGACTACTACGAGCAGTACTTC. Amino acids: CASSSRTGGDYYEQYF.

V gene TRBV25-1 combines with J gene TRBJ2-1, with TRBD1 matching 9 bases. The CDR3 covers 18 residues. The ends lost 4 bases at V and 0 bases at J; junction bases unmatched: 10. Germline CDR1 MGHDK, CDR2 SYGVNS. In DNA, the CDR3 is TGTGCCAGCAGTGCCCCCCCCGGGACAGGGAACTCCTACAATGAGCAGTTCTTC. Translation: CASSAPPGTGNSYNEQFF.

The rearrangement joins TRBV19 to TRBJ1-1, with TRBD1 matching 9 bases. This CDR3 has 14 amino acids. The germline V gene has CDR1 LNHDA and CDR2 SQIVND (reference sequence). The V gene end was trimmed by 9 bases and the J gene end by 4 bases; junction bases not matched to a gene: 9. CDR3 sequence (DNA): TGTGCCAGCGGAACAGGGGGCCGGGGCACTGAAGCTTTCTTT. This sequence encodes CASGTGGRGTEAFF.

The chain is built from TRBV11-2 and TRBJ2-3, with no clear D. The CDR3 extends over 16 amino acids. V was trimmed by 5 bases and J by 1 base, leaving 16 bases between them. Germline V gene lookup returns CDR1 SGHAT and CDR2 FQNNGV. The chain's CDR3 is CASSADRVHRTDTQYF. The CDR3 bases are TGTGCCAGCAGCGCGGATAGAGTACACCGCACAGATACGCAGTATTTT.

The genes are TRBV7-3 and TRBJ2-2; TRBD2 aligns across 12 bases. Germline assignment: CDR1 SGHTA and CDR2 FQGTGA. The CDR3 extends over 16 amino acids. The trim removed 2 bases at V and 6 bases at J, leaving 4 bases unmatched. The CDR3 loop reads CASSLETSGRSGELFF. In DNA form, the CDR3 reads TGTGCCAGCAGCTTAGAGACTAGCGGGAGATCCGGGGAGCTGTTTTTT.

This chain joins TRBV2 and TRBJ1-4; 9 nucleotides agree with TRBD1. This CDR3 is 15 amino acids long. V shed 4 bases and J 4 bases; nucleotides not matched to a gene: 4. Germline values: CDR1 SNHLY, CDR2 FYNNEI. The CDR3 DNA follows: TGTGCCAGCAGTGCGAGGGACAGGGATAATGAAAAACTGTTTTTT. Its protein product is CASSARDRDNEKLFF.

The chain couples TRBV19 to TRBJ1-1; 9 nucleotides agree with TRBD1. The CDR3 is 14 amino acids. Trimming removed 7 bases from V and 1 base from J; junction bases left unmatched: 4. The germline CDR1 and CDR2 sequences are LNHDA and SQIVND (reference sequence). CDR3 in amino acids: CASTDRGANTEAFF. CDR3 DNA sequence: TGTGCCAGTACCGACAGGGGGGCGAACACTGAAGCTTTCTTT. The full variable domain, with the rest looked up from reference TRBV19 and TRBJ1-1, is DGGITQSPKYLFRKEGQNVTLSCEQNLNHDAMYWYRQDPGQGLRLIYYSQIVNDFQKGDIAEGYSVSREKKESFPLTVTSAQKNPTAFYLCASTDRGANTEAFFGQGTRLTVV.